Following are 7 T cell receptor beta chains from one sample sequenced in a study of human versus mouse CDR3 diversity and MHC coevolution. The method was immunoSEQ multiplex PCR; TCRdb's version includes in-frame clones alone and lacks a portion of them. Of around 59,000 clones listed, roughly 94% are singletons. The sample comprised naive CD4+ T cells from blood. Documented subset: CD45RO-negative CD62L-positive naive CD4 T cells. These receptors all stem from a person in their sixties or seventies in good health.

The chain combines TRBV5-4 with TRBJ1-2; perhaps TRBD1 as D (5 bases). CDR1 SGHNT and CDR2 YYREEE come from the germline V gene (reference sequence). The germline V and J ends were trimmed by 2 bases and 6 bases, with 20 bases remaining between them. The CDR3 has 16 amino acids. This CDR3 is CASSFPGDGDRDGYTF. DNA of the CDR3: TGTGCCAGCAGCTTCCCGGGGGACGGCGATAGGGATGGCTACACCTTC.

CDR3 residues: CATSRDSGSGGNEQFF. DNA for the CDR3: TGTGCCACCAGCAGAGATAGCGGGTCGGGGGGCAATGAGCAGTTCTTC. The chain carries TRBV15 and TRBJ2-1; TRBD2 matches at 7 bases. The germline V gene encodes CDR1 LNHNV and CDR2 YYDKDF (reference sequence). The CDR3 covers 16 residues. V shed 0 bases, J shed 6 bases, and the junction held 8 bases outside the gene matches.

This chain connects TRBV29-1 to TRBJ2-3; 8 bases match TRBD2. Trimming at V came to 2 bases and at J to 1 base, leaving 2 bases not matched to a gene. Germline V lookup: CDR1 SQVTM, CDR2 ANQGSEA. The CDR3 loop spans 14 amino acids. CDR3 in amino acids: CSVETSGRTDTQYF. Here the CDR3 DNA reads TGCAGCGTTGAAACTAGCGGTCGCACAGATACGCAGTATTTT.

The chain couples TRBV28 to TRBJ2-5; 8 positions match TRBD1. The J call is doubtful: the DNA matches TRBJ2-7 better. CDR3 length: 15 amino acids. Germline V lookup: CDR1 MDHEN, CDR2 SYDVKM. The DNA of the CDR3 is TGTGCCAGCAGTCCTGGGACAGGATACGCCTACGAGCAGTACTTC. This translates into CASSPGTGYAYEQYF.

The chain is built from TRBV19 and TRBJ2-5, with D possibly TRBD1 on 5 matching bases. Trimming took off 1 base at V and 8 bases at J, with 11 bases between the two ends. CDR3 length equals 13 residues. In germline, CDR1 is LNHDA, CDR2 SQIVND (reference sequence). CDR3 DNA sequence: TGTGCCAGTAGTATAGGTGGTAGGGGAACCCAGTACTTC. It translates to CASSIGGRGTQYF.

This sequence joins TRBV6-6 and TRBJ2-7; a weak D match, TRBD2 (5 bases). V lost 5 bases and J lost 1, with 15 bases in between. Germline CDR1 is MNHNY and CDR2 is SVGAGI (reference sequence). There are 15 residues in the CDR3. The DNA of the CDR3 is TGTGCCAGCAGTCAGACGCCTTGGGAGTCCTACGAGCAGTACTTC. Its translation: CASSQTPWESYEQYF.

The chain is built from TRBV19 and TRBJ1-1, with 7 positions matching TRBD1. Germline CDR1 LNHDA, CDR2 SQIVND (reference sequence). V was pared by 6 bases and J by 1 base, with 5 bases of the junction left unmatched. This CDR3 has 14 residues. The CDR3 loop is CASRLGQANTEAFF. In DNA, the CDR3 is TGTGCCAGTAGATTAGGACAGGCGAACACTGAAGCTTTCTTT.